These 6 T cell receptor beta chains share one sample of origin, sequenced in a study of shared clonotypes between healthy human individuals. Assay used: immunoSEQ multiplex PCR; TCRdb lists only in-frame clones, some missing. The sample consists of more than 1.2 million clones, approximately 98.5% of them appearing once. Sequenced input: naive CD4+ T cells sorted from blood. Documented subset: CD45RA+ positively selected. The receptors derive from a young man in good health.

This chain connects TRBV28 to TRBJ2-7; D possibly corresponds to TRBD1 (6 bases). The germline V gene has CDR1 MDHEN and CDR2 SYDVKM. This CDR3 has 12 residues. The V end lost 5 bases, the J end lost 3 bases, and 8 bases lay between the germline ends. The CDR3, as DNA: TGTGCCAGCAGTGTGACAGGCTACGAGCAGTACTTC. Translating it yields CASSVTGYEQYF.

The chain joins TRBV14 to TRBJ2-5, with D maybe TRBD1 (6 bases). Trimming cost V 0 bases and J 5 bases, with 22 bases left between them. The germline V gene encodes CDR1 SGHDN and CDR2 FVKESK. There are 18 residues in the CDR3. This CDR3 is CASSQDQGTLNRPETQYF. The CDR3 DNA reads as TGTGCCAGCAGCCAAGATCAGGGGACACTGAACCGACCGGAGACCCAGTACTTC.

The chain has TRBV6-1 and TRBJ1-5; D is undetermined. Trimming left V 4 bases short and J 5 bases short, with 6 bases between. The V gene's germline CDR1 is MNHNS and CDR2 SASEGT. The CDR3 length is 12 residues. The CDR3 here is CASSGWDQPQHF. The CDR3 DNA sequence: TGTGCCAGCAGTGGGTGGGATCAGCCCCAGCATTTT.

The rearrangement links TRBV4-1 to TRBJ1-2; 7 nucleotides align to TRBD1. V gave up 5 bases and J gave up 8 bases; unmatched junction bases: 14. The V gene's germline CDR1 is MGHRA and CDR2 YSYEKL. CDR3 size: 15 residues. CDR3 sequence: CASSSRRGRLEGYTF. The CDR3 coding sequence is TGCGCCAGCAGCTCACGGAGGGGGCGTCTTGAAGGCTACACCTTC.

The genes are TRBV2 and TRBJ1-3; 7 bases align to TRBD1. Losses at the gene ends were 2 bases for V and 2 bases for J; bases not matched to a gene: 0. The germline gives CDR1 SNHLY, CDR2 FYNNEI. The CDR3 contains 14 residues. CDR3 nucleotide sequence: TGTGCCAGCAGTGAACAGGGGGCTGGAAACACCATATATTTT. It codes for CASSEQGAGNTIYF.

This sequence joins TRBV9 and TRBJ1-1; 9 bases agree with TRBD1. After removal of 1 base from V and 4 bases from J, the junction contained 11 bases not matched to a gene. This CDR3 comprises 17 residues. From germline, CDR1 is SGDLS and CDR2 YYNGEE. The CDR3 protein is CASSVLTGTGYFTEAFF. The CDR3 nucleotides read TGTGCCAGCAGCGTACTAACAGGGACAGGGTATTTCACTGAAGCTTTCTTT.